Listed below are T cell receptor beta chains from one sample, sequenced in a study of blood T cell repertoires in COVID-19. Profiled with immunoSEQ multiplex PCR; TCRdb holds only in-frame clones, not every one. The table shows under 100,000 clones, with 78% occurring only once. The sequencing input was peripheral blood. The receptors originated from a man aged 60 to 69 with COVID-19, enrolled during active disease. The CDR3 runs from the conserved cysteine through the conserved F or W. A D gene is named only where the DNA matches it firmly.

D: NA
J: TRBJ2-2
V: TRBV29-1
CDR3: CSVSSVSNTGELFF

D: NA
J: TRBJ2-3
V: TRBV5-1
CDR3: CASSLNRGDTQYF

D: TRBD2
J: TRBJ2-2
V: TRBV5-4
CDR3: CASSNPSGANTGELFF

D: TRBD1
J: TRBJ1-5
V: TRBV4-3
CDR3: CASSQDRGSNQPQHF

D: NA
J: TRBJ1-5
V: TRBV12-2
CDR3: CASRPTRAGLCHQPQHF

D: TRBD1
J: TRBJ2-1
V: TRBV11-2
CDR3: CASSSSTGSDEQFF

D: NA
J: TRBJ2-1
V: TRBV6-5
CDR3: CASREWDEQFF

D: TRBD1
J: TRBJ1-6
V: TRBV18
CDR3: CASSPLDRADSPLHF

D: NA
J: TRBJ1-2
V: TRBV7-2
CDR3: CASSLLPGGIHGYTF

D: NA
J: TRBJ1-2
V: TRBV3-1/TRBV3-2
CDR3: CASSLSGANYGYTF

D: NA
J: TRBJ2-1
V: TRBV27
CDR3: CASSPTGYNEQFF

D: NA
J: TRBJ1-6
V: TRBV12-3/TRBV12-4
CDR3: CASTRDNSPLHF

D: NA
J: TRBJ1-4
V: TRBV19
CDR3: CASSIGDSGFNEKLFF

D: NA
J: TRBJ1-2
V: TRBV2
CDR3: CASTTFGVGYGYTF

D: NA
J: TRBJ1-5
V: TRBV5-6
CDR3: CASSNFGQPQHF

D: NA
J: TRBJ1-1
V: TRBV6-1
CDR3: CASSELFGGEAFF

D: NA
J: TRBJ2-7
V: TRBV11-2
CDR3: CASSFSPGEGEQYF

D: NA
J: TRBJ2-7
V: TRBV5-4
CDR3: CASSTLQGRHEQYF

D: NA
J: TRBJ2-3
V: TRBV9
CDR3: CAGAAGFADTQYF

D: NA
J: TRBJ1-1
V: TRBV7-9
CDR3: CASSSPYRVGDTEAFF

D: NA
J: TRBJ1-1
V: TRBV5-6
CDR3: CASSLAGGMNTEAFF

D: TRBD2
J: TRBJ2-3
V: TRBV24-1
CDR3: CATSDSSGSADTQYF

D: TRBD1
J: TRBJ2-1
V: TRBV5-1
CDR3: CASGENRGLREQFF

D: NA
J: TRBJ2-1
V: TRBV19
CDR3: CASSTLVSHNEQFF

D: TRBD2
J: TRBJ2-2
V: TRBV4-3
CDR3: CASSQDVLAGGNTGEELFF

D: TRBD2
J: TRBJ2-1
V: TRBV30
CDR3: CAWSTRGSGRAYNEQFF

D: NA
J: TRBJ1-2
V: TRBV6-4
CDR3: CASSVQKQPARNYGYTF

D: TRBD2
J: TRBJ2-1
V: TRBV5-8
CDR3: CASSLDLAGGNEQFF

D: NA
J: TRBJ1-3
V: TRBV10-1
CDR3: CASSESARHDISGNTIYF

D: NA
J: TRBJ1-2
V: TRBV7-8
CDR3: CASSLSVGYGYTF